A selection of T cell receptor beta chains follows, all from one sample in a study of blood T cell repertoires in COVID-19. Assay: immunoSEQ multiplex PCR; the TCRdb copy retains only in-frame clones and omits some. Among fewer than 200,000 clones listed, almost 80% were seen once. Material for sequencing was peripheral blood. All receptors derive from a woman in her seventies with acute or convalescent COVID-19. Each CDR3 is given with its conserved first and last residue. A D gene is named only where the DNA matches it firmly. Part of the rows lack a size; the others show once, few, many or a class for expanded clones.

cdr3_length	j_call	v_call	d_call	clone_size	cdr3_aa	cdr3_nt
16	TRBJ2-5	TRBV14	.	.	CASSPLGGIFQETQYF	TGTGCCAGCAGCCCCCTTGGCGGAATATTCCAAGAGACCCAGTACTTC
13	TRBJ1-2	TRBV5-1	TRBD1	few	CASNRGTGEGYTF	TGCGCCAGCAACCGGGGGACAGGGGAGGGCTACACCTTC
15	TRBJ1-4	TRBV9	.	.	CASSVGVATNEKLFF	TGTGCCAGCAGCGTAGGCGTAGCAACTAATGAAAAACTGTTTTTT
16	TRBJ2-3	TRBV7-3	.	.	CASSLGAGGGTDTQYF	TGTGCCAGCAGCTTAGGTGCCGGAGGGGGCACAGATACGCAGTATTTT
13	TRBJ2-7	TRBV10-1	.	.	CASSDHARYEQYF	TGCGCCAGCAGTGATCACGCCCGGTACGAGCAGTACTTC
13	TRBJ1-1	TRBV10-2	.	.	CASSERGGTEAFF	TGCGCCAGCAGTGAGAGAGGGGGTACTGAAGCTTTCTTT
15	TRBJ2-1	TRBV6-4	TRBD2	.	CASSPTSGSYNEQFF	TGTGCCAGCAGCCCGACTAGCGGGTCCTACAATGAGCAGTTCTTC
13	TRBJ1-2	TRBV7-8	.	.	CASSSEMDYGYTF	TGTGCCAGCAGCTCCGAGATGGACTATGGCTACACCTTC
15	TRBJ2-7	TRBV7-2	TRBD2	.	CASSPTRTSGYEQYF	TGTGCCAGCAGCCCAACGCGGACTAGCGGGTACGAGCAGTACTTC
15	TRBJ1-1	TRBV2	TRBD1	.	CASRVTGGSGTEAFF	TGTGCCAGCAGAGTAACAGGGGGCTCGGGCACTGAAGCTTTCTTT
15	TRBJ2-1	TRBV11-2	.	.	CASSSHMEGENEQFF	TGTGCCAGCAGCTCCCACATGGAGGGCGAGAATGAGCAGTTCTTC
13	TRBJ1-1	TRBV19	TRBD1	.	CASSSTGDTEAFF	TGTGCCAGTAGCTCGACAGGGGACACTGAAGCTTTCTTT
16	TRBJ2-5	TRBV3-1/TRBV3-2	TRBD2	.	CASSHRTSGKRETQYF	TGTGCCAGCAGCCATCGGACTAGCGGGAAGAGGGAGACCCAGTACTTC
16	TRBJ2-1	TRBV25-1	TRBD2	few	CASSESGLAGINEQFF	TGTGCCAGCAGTGAATCGGGACTAGCGGGAATTAATGAGCAGTTCTTC
13	TRBJ1-4	TRBV29-1	TRBD1	.	CSVRQGAKEKLFF	TGCAGCGTTAGACAGGGGGCGAAAGAAAAACTGTTTTTT
16	TRBJ1-5	TRBV5-5	.	.	CASSLGADLGNQPQHF	TGTGCCAGCAGCTTGGGCGCGGATCTCGGCAATCAGCCCCAGCATTTT
13	TRBJ1-1	TRBV7-9	.	.	CASSLMEGSEAFF	TGTGCCAGCAGCTTGATGGAGGGGTCTGAAGCTTTCTTT
14	TRBJ2-7	TRBV2	TRBD1	.	CASGRDRGPVEQYF	TGTGCCAGCGGCCGGGACAGGGGACCTGTCGAGCAGTACTTC
17	TRBJ1-5	TRBV12-5	TRBD1	once	CASGPVPGTGGDQPQHF	TGTGCTAGTGGTCCCGTCCCCGGGACAGGGGGCGATCAGCCCCAGCATTTT
13	TRBJ1-2	TRBV20-1	TRBD1	.	CSASRQGSYGYTF	TGCAGTGCTAGTCGACAGGGGAGCTATGGCTACACCTTC
11	TRBJ1-3	TRBV5-8	.	.	CASSLVDTIYF	TGTGCCAGCAGCCTCGTAGACACCATATATTTT
17	TRBJ1-4	TRBV19	.	.	CASSPRIIQTTNEKLFF	TGTGCCAGTAGCCCGAGAATAATACAGACAACTAATGAAAAACTGTTTTTT
12	TRBJ1-6	TRBV30	.	.	CAGGQNNSPLHF	TGTGCCGGAGGACAGAATAATTCACCCCTCCACTTT
16	TRBJ2-3	TRBV19	TRBD2	.	CASSLGLAQITDTQYF	TGTGCCAGTAGTCTAGGACTAGCACAAATTACAGATACGCAGTATTTT
15	TRBJ2-3	TRBV19	.	.	CASSITGGGTDTQYF	TGTGCCAGTAGTATAACGGGGGGCGGGACAGATACGCAGTATTTT
14	TRBJ2-1	TRBV12-5	TRBD1	.	CASGSGGTYNEQFF	TGTGCTAGTGGTTCAGGGGGTACCTACAATGAGCAGTTCTTC
15	TRBJ2-3	TRBV7-2	TRBD2	.	CASSGGLAGESPQYF	TGTGCCAGCAGCGGGGGACTAGCGGGAGAGTCTCCGCAGTATTTT
14	TRBJ1-4	TRBV19	TRBD1	.	CASKVGQGNEKLFF	TGTGCCAGTAAGGTGGGACAGGGAAATGAAAAACTGTTTTTT
17	TRBJ2-1	TRBV5-1	TRBD1	.	CASSPGTGGASYNEQFF	TGCGCCAGCAGCCCCGGGACAGGGGGGGCCTCCTACAATGAGCAGTTCTTC
14	TRBJ1-1	TRBV19	.	.	CASSILGGETEAFF	TGTGCCAGTAGTATATTAGGGGGAGAAACTGAAGCTTTCTTT
17	TRBJ2-7	TRBV7-9	.	.	CASSLAHAAGVTYEQYF	TGTGCCAGCAGCTTAGCTCACGCGGCAGGGGTAACCTACGAGCAGTACTTC
13	TRBJ1-2	TRBV10-1	.	.	CASSETANYGYTF	TGCGCCAGCAGTGAGACTGCCAACTATGGCTACACCTTC
16	TRBJ2-3	TRBV5-1	.	.	CASSLAELSGTDTQYF	TGCGCCAGCAGCTTGGCCGAGCTCTCGGGCACAGATACGCAGTATTTT
13	TRBJ1-1	TRBV19	.	once	CASLRSMNTEAFF	TGTGCCAGTCTAAGAAGCATGAACACTGAAGCTTTCTTT
15	TRBJ2-1	TRBV5-6	TRBD2	.	CASSAWTSTNNEQFF	TGTGCCAGCAGCGCCTGGACTAGCACAAACAATGAGCAGTTCTTC
15	TRBJ2-1	TRBV9	TRBD1	.	CASSAGGQGNNEQFF	TGTGCCAGCAGCGCGGGGGGACAGGGCAACAATGAGCAGTTCTTC
15	TRBJ2-3	TRBV27	.	.	CASRPRTGGTDTQYF	TGTGCCAGCAGACCTCGGACGGGAGGCACAGATACGCAGTATTTT
14	TRBJ2-1	TRBV30	TRBD1	.	CAWAGGNVYNEQFF	TGTGCCTGGGCAGGGGGTAATGTTTACAATGAGCAGTTCTTC
13	TRBJ1-3	TRBV5-1	.	few	CASRDSQANTIYF	TGCGCCAGCAGGGACAGTCAGGCCAACACCATATATTTT
15	TRBJ1-1	TRBV3-1/TRBV3-2	.	.	CASSYGEGSRTEAFF	TGTGCGAGCAGCTACGGGGAGGGCTCGCGGACTGAAGCTTTCTTT
13	TRBJ1-5	TRBV19	.	.	CASAAGSSQPQHF	TGTGCCAGCGCGGCAGGGTCAAGTCAGCCCCAGCATTTT
16	TRBJ2-1	TRBV28	TRBD2	.	CASSHIAGGPYNEQFF	TGTGCCAGCAGTCACATAGCGGGAGGGCCCTACAATGAGCAGTTCTTC
14	TRBJ2-1	TRBV2	.	.	CASDLSEGNNEQFF	TGTGCCAGCGACCTGTCTGAGGGAAACAATGAGCAGTTCTTC
13	TRBJ2-1	TRBV5-1	.	.	CASSLAVSNEQFF	TGCGCCAGCAGCTTGGCCGTCAGCAATGAGCAGTTCTTC
14	TRBJ2-3	TRBV24-1	.	.	CATSDWRQTDTQYF	TGTGCCACCAGTGATTGGAGACAGACAGATACGCAGTATTTT
14	TRBJ2-3	TRBV11-3	.	.	CASSPRDLTDTQYF	TGTGCCAGCAGCCCGCGGGATCTCACAGATACGCAGTATTTT
17	TRBJ1-5	TRBV20-1	.	few	CSASGEGTSPGNQPQHF	TGCAGTGCTAGTGGTGAGGGTACGTCCCCCGGCAATCAGCCCCAGCATTTT
15	TRBJ2-5	TRBV20-1	.	many	CSASRLLGRQETQYF	TGCAGTGCTAGTCGACTATTAGGAAGGCAAGAGACCCAGTACTTC
15	TRBJ2-5	TRBV7-3	TRBD2	.	CASSPGGEGWETQYF	TGTGCCAGCAGCCCAGGAGGGGAGGGCTGGGAGACCCAGTACTTC
16	TRBJ2-1	TRBV27	TRBD2	.	CASSFRSLAGYNEQFF	TGTGCCAGCAGTTTTCGCTCGCTAGCGGGATACAATGAGCAGTTCTTC
16	TRBJ2-1	TRBV7-9	TRBD2	.	CASSQSGQAGVFEQFF	TGTGCCAGCAGCCAATCCGGACAAGCGGGAGTTTTTGAGCAGTTCTTC